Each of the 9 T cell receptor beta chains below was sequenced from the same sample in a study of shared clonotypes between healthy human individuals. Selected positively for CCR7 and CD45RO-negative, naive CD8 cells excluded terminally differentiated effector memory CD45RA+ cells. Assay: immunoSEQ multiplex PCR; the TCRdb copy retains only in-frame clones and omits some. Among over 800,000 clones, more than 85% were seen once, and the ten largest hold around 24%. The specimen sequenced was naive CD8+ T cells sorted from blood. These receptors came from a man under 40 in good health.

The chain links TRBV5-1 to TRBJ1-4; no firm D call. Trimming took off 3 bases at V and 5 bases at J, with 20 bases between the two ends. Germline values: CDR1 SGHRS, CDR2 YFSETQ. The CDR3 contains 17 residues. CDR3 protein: CASSSEGATVGNEKLFF. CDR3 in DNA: TGCGCCAGCAGCTCCGAGGGAGCCACGGTGGGGAATGAAAAACTGTTTTTT.

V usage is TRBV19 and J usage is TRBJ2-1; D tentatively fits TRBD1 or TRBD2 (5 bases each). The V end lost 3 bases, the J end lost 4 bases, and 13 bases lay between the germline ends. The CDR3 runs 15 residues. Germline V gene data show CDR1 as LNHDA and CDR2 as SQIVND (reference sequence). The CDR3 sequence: CASSMGLAFYNEQFF. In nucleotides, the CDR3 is TGTGCCAGTAGTATGGGGCTAGCCTTTTACAATGAGCAGTTCTTC. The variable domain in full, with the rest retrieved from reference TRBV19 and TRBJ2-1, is DGGITQSPKYLFRKEGQNVTLSCEQNLNHDAMYWYRQDPGQGLRLIYYSQIVNDFQKGDIAEGYSVSREKKESFPLTVTSAQKNPTAFYLCASSMGLAFYNEQFFGPGTRLTVL.

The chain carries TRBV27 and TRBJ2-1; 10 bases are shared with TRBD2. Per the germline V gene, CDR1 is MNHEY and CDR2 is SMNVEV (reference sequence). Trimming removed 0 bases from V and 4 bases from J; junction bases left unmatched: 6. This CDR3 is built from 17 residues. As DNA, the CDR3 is TGTGCCAGCAGTTTATCCCCAGCGGGAGGGCCGTACAATGAGCAGTTCTTC. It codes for CASSLSPAGGPYNEQFF.

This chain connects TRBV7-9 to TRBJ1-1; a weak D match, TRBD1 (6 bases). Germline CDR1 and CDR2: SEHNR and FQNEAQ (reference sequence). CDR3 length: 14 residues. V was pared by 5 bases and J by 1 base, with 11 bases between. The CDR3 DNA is TGTGCCAGCAGCCCGAGGGGGACGAACACTGAAGCTTTCTTT. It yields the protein CASSPRGTNTEAFF.

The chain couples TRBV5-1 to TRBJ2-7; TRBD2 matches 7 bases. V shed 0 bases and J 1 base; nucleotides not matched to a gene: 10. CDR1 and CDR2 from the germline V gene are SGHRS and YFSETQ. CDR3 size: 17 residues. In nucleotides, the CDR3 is TGCGCCAGCAGCTTGGATGCGGGAGTGGTTGTGTCCTACGAGCAGTACTTC. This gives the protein CASSLDAGVVVSYEQYF. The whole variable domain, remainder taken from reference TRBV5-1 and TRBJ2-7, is KAGVTQTPRYLIKTRGQQVTLSCSPISGHRSVSWYQQTPGQGLQFLFEYFSETQRNKGNFPGRFSGRQFSNSRSEMNVSTLELGDSALYLCASSLDAGVVVSYEQYFGPGTRLTVT.

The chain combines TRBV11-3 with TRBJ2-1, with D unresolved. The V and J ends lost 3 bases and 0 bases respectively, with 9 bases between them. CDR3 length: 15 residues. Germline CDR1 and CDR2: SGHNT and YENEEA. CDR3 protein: CASSFEPSSYNEQFF. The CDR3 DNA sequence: TGTGCCAGCAGCTTTGAACCGAGCTCCTACAATGAGCAGTTCTTC.

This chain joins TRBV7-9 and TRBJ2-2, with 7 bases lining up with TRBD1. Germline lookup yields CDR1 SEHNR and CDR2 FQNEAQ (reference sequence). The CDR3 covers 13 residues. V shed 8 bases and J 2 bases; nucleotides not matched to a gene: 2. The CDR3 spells CASGTVNTGELFF. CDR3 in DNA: TGTGCCAGCGGGACAGTAAACACCGGGGAGCTGTTTTTT.

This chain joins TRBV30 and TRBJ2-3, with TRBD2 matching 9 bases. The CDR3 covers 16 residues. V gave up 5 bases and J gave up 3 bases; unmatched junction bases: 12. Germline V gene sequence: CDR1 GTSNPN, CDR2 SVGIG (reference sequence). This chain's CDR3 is CAWGNSGSIWTDTQYF. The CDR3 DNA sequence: TGTGCCTGGGGTAATAGCGGGAGCATTTGGACAGATACGCAGTATTTT.

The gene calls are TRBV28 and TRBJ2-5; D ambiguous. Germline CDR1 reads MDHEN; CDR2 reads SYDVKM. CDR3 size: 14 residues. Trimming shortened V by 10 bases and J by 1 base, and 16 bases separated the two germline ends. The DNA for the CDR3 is TGTGCCACCAGGTCTAGGCGGACCCAAGAGACCCAGTACTTC. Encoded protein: CATRSRRTQETQYF.